One sample yielded the 24 T cell receptor beta chains listed below, sequenced in a study of T cells in Graves' hyperthyroidism and ophthalmopathy. It was RNA transcripts that yielded the amplified TCR beta CDR3 regions. With the HTBI primer set, the TCR CDR3 went through a first round of RT-PCR. TCRdb re-called the multiplex PCR reads through MiXCR, storing one row per CDR3 protein. In the table there are 300,000 to 350,000 distinct CDR3 sequences, roughly 18% of which are singletons. The sequenced sample was blood. These receptors all come from a woman aged 40 to 50 with Graves' ophthalmopathy.

At least ten counts were recorded for this clonotype. The genes are TRBV6-1 and TRBJ1-1; no definite D call. CDR1 and CDR2 (germline): MNHNS, SASEGT. The CDR3 contains 10 residues. V gave up 5 bases and J gave up 4 bases, with 2 bases separating them. The CDR3 loop is CASSSTEAFF. The DNA of the CDR3 is TGTGCCAGCAGTTCCACTGAAGCTTTCTTT.

Many counts were recorded for this clonotype. The chain has TRBV28 and TRBJ1-5; D perhaps matches TRBD1 (5 bases). The V and J ends lost 1 base and 4 bases respectively, with 11 bases between them. Germline CDR1 and CDR2: MDHEN and SYDVKM. This CDR3 contains 15 residues. This chain's CDR3 is CASSLSGLLNQPQHF. The CDR3, as DNA: TGTGCCAGCAGTTTATCGGGACTGCTGAATCAGCCCCAGCATTTT.

This clonotype occurred many times. The chain combines TRBV12-3 or TRBV12-4 with TRBJ2-6; D ambiguous. This CDR3 has 14 amino acids. The germline V and J ends were trimmed by 7 bases and 2 bases, with 9 bases remaining between them. The CDR3: CASTSLAGANVLTF. In DNA form, the CDR3 reads TGTGCCAGCACCTCCCTAGCTGGGGCCAACGTCCTGACTTTC.

In its sample, this clonotype was seen a few times. The V and J genes are TRBV6-1 and TRBJ2-7; 7 bases are shared with TRBD2. The germline gives CDR1 MNHNS, CDR2 SASEGT. V shed 6 bases and J 6 bases; nucleotides not matched to a gene: 17. The CDR3 is 16 residues long. CDR3 in DNA: TGTGCCAGCAGCCCCAGCGGGGACCTCCTACGGGGCGAGCAGTACTTC. Its translation is CASSPSGDLLRGEQYF.

This clonotype has a count of ten or more. The gene calls are TRBV20-1 and TRBJ1-1; TRBD1 agrees at 8 bases. The CDR3 consists of 15 residues. The trim removed 0 bases at V and 0 bases at J, leaving 3 bases unmatched. CDR1 is DFQATT and CDR2 is SNEGSKA in the germline V gene (reference sequence). CDR3 DNA sequence: TGCAGTGCTAGAGATCGGGACAGGATGAACACTGAAGCTTTCTTT. It is translated as CSARDRDRMNTEAFF.

The rearrangement links TRBV18 to TRBJ2-7, with 7 bases lining up with TRBD1. The trim removed 2 bases at V and 6 bases at J, leaving 4 bases unmatched. Germline CDR1 reads KGHSH; CDR2 reads LQKENI. The CDR3 runs 13 residues. The CDR3 sequence is CASSPGDRVEQYF. CDR3 DNA: TGTGCCAGCTCACCAGGTGACAGGGTCGAGCAGTACTTC.

This clonotype was recorded at least ten times. V and J are TRBV7-9 and TRBJ1-1; no definite D call. The V end was cut by 5 bases, the J end by 4 bases, with 17 bases between. Germline loops: CDR1 SEHNR, CDR2 FQNEAQ (reference sequence). This CDR3 is built from 15 residues. CDR3 in amino acids: CASSRGLGWGTEAFF. The CDR3 DNA is TGTGCCAGCAGCCGAGGGCTGGGGTGGGGCACTGAAGCTTTCTTT.

This clonotype was seen a few times. A much more abundant neighbour one base away suggests this may be a read error. The chain is built from TRBV27 and TRBJ2-7; TRBD2 matches 8 bases. CDR3 length equals 15 residues. J lost 0 bases, V lost 7 bases, and 8 bases had no gene match. Germline V gene sequence: CDR1 MNHEY, CDR2 SMNVEV (reference sequence). CDR3 in DNA: TGTGCCAGCAACGTCGGGAGGGCTAGCTCCTACGAGCAGTACTTC. It encodes CASNVGRASSYEQYF.

This clonotype was found many times. V usage is TRBV24-1 and J usage is TRBJ1-2, with a tentative D call TRBD1 (5 bases). In germline, CDR1 is KGHDR, CDR2 SFDVKD. V was shortened by 2 bases and J by 2 bases, with 11 bases between the two germline ends. The CDR3 runs to 15 residues. The CDR3 reads CATSDSGQGNYGYTF. CDR3 coding DNA: TGTGCCACCAGTGATTCCGGTCAGGGCAACTATGGCTACACCTTC.

This clonotype was detected many times. The rearrangement uses TRBV28 and TRBJ2-7; D possibly corresponds to TRBD1 (5 bases). CDR1 and CDR2 from the germline V gene are MDHEN and SYDVKM. V was clipped by 6 bases and J by 0 bases, with 15 bases between them. The CDR3 totals 15 residues. The CDR3 nucleotides are TGTGCCAGCAGCCCAGGGCCCCTGAGCTCCTACGAGCAGTACTTC. This sequence encodes CASSPGPLSSYEQYF.

This clonotype was picked up many times. The V gene is TRBV6-2 or TRBV6-3, the J gene TRBJ2-5; 7 nucleotides agree with TRBD2. V lost 6 bases, J lost 0 bases, and 7 bases stayed unmatched. Germline V lookup: CDR1 MNHEY, CDR2 SVGEGT. This CDR3 is 15 amino acids long. The CDR3 DNA is TGTGCCAGCAGACCCTCCGGGACTAACCAAGAGACCCAGTACTTC. It translates to CASRPSGTNQETQYF.

This clonotype was found many times. The rearrangement links TRBV5-1 to TRBJ1-1; D remains ambiguous. The CDR3 length is 11 residues. With 5 bases removed from V and 1 base from J, the gap between germline ends came to 3 bases. CDR1 SGHRS and CDR2 YFSETQ come from the germline V gene. The CDR3 nucleotides read TGCGCCAGCAGTACGAACACTGAAGCTTTCTTT. Protein: CASSTNTEAFF.

This clonotype was counted many times. This is likely a read error, given that the CDR3 carries no conserved phenylalanine or tryptophan at its end. The limits of the CDR3 on the DNA are not certain, so only TCRdb's listed CDR3 is given. J is TRBJ1-1 and V is TRBV4-1; the table assigns TRBD1, which was not confirmed against the DNA. CDR1 and CDR2 from the germline V gene are MGHRA and YSYEKL. The CDR3 sequence runs 13 residues, both termini included. CDR3 protein: CASSPPTGTPRFY.

Ten or more counts support this clonotype. The chain links TRBV6-2 or TRBV6-3 to TRBJ1-5; 10 bases align to TRBD1. Germline-derived CDR1 and CDR2 are MNHEY and SVGEGT. This CDR3 comprises 19 residues. Trimming cost V 2 bases and J 0 bases; bases outside gene matches: 10. CDR3 bases: TGTGCCAGCAGTTACCTAACCGGGACAGGGGTTCTTAGCAATCAGCCCCAGCATTTT. Translating gives CASSYLTGTGVLSNQPQHF.

This clonotype has ten or more counts. A read error may account for a junction end that differs from germline. Here the CDR3 reads CASSQVGTGGENRHF. The DNA for the CDR3 is TGCGCCAGCAGCCAAGTCGGGACAGGGGGCGAGAATAGGCATTTT. The chain is built from TRBV4-3 and TRBJ1-3; 12 bases fit TRBD1. This CDR3 is 15 amino acids long. Germline CDR1 LGHNA, CDR2 YSLEER.

This sequence joins TRBV6-1 and TRBJ2-5; possible D gene TRBD1, 5 bases. Germline V gives CDR1 MNHNS, CDR2 SASEGT. The CDR3 runs 13 residues. The germline V and J ends were trimmed by 6 bases and 7 bases, with 15 bases remaining between them. This chain's CDR3 is CASRADSYGTQYF. Here the CDR3 DNA reads TGTGCCAGCAGAGCCGACAGTTACGGGACCCAGTACTTC.

The sample holds many counts of this clonotype. The gene calls are TRBV27 and TRBJ1-5; 7 bases fit TRBD1. V lost 6 bases to trimming and J lost 3 bases; unmatched junction nucleotides: 5. There are 14 residues in the CDR3. Germline values: CDR1 MNHEY, CDR2 SMNVEV (reference sequence). The CDR3 sequence: CASSLGTDNQPQHF. The CDR3 DNA sequence: TGTGCCAGCAGCCTGGGGACAGACAATCAGCCCCAGCATTTT.

This clonotype was counted ten times or more. The chain has TRBV6-2 or TRBV6-3 and TRBJ1-1; possibly TRBD1 for D (5 bases). The germline CDR1 and CDR2 sequences are MNHEY and SVGEGT. Trimming stripped 0 bases from V and 1 base from J, with 12 bases between. The CDR3 totals 16 residues. The CDR3 protein is CASSYSQGAPNTEAFF. In nucleotides, the CDR3 is TGTGCCAGCAGTTACTCTCAAGGGGCACCGAACACTGAAGCTTTCTTT.

This clonotype was observed at least ten times. The chain couples TRBV12-3 or TRBV12-4 to TRBJ2-7, with 8 bases matching TRBD2. CDR3 length: 15 amino acids. The ends lost 5 bases at V and 1 base at J; junction bases unmatched: 7. The CDR3 region has the DNA TGTGCCAGCAGTCCCCCTGGACTAGCTTCCTACGAGCAGTACTTC. Translated: CASSPPGLASYEQYF.

This clonotype has just a few counts. The CDR3 region is CASSPRGRSPYGYTF. CDR3 sequence (DNA): TGTGCCAGCAGTCCTCGTGGCAGGTCTCCCTATGGCTACACCTTC. The chain employs TRBV12-3 or TRBV12-4 and TRBJ1-2, with D unclear. Trimming stripped 5 bases from V and 4 bases from J, with 17 bases between. The length of the CDR3 is 15 residues.

In this sample, this clonotype turned up many times. The chain uses TRBV4-3 and TRBJ1-5; D ambiguous. The CDR3 length is 15 residues. Germline loops: CDR1 LGHNA, CDR2 YSLEER. The V end lost 1 base, the J end lost 1 base, and 8 bases lay between the germline ends. CDR3 DNA: TGCGCCAGCAGCCAAGGGACGGAAAGCAATCAGCCCCAGCATTTT. Protein sequence: CASSQGTESNQPQHF.

This clonotype was picked up many times. The gene calls are TRBV11-2 and TRBJ2-7, with 7 bases identical to TRBD1. Germline V gene data show CDR1 as SGHAT and CDR2 as FQNNGV. V was pared by 7 bases and J by 6 bases, with 6 bases of the junction left unmatched. This CDR3 has 12 amino acids. The CDR3 is CASNRGQGEQYF. The CDR3 DNA is TGTGCCAGCAACAGGGGCCAGGGCGAGCAGTACTTC.

This rearrangement joins TRBV5-1 to TRBJ2-7, with 8 bases identical to TRBD1. V lost 4 bases to trimming and J lost 4 bases; unmatched junction nucleotides: 10. Germline CDR1 reads SGHRS; CDR2 reads YFSETQ. This CDR3 has 15 residues. The CDR3 sequence is CASSAARQGMYEQYF. The CDR3 DNA reads as TGCGCCAGCAGCGCAGCTAGACAGGGGATGTACGAGCAGTACTTC.

In this sample, this clonotype turned up a few times. The genes are TRBV15 and TRBJ1-2, with a tentative D call TRBD1 (6 bases). Germline loops: CDR1 LNHNV, CDR2 YYDKDF (reference sequence). The CDR3 length is 16 residues. V was cut by 0 bases and J by 0 bases, with 11 bases left in between. Here the CDR3 DNA reads TGTGCCACCAGCAGAGATAGGGACAAAGCTAACTATGGCTACACCTTC. It specifies CATSRDRDKANYGYTF.